The 8 T cell receptor beta chains in this list originate from one sample, sequenced in a study of shared clonotypes between healthy human individuals (dated by TCRdb to 2018 to 2020). Library generation was performed with the immunoSEQ multiplex PCR assay. TCRdb retrieved this table from immuneACCESS and kept in-frame rearrangements only. Not all clones are present; in checked studies, unresolved V genes account for under half, and no reason is known for the remainder. The sample yields about 510,000 clones; less than 85% were counted once. The ten largest clonotypes hold around 13% of the sample. Sequencing used PBMCs. The receptors here all came from a woman aged 40 to 50 in good health. Some clones in this sample may be carry-over from other donors' samples.

Only a few counts were recorded for this clone. The rearrangement uses TRBV10-3 and TRBJ1-1, with D unclear. Germline V lookup: CDR1 ENHRY, CDR2 SYGVKD. The CDR3 runs 12 residues. V was trimmed by 0 bases and J by 7 bases, leaving 6 bases between them. The CDR3 nucleotides read TGTGCCATCAGTGAGTCGACGCGTGAAGCTTTCTTT. Translating gives CAISESTREAFF.

CDR3 DNA sequence: TGTGCCAGCAGCTTAGGCCGCGGGGAGCTGTTTTTT. This codes for CASSLGRGELFF. The chain couples TRBV13 to TRBJ2-2; D is ambiguous. The CDR3 extends over 12 amino acids. V was cut by 0 bases and J by 7 bases, with 3 bases left in between. The germline V gene has CDR1 PRHDT and CDR2 FYEKMQ (reference sequence).

The gene calls are TRBV7-2 and TRBJ2-7, with 7 bases that match TRBD2. Losses at the gene ends were 0 bases for V and 5 bases for J; bases not matched to a gene: 7. The CDR3 extends over 15 amino acids. CDR1 is SGHTA and CDR2 is FQGNSA in the germline V gene. The CDR3 region is CASSLAWGGSNEQYF. In DNA, the CDR3 is TGTGCCAGCAGCTTAGCGTGGGGAGGGAGCAACGAGCAGTACTTC.

V and J are TRBV19 and TRBJ2-6; D call uncertain. CDR3 length: 14 residues. The V end was cut by 6 bases, the J end by 0 bases, with 6 bases between. Per the germline V gene, CDR1 is LNHDA and CDR2 is SQIVND (reference sequence). The CDR3 spells CASRVYSGANVLTF. Written as DNA, the CDR3 is TGTGCCAGTAGAGTCTACTCTGGGGCCAACGTCCTGACTTTC.

The chain combines TRBV5-1 with TRBJ2-7; 7 bases map to TRBD1. Germline V gene lookup returns CDR1 SGHRS and CDR2 YFSETQ. Trimming took 4 bases from V and 6 from J; bases not matched to a gene: 7. There are 13 residues in the CDR3. The DNA of the CDR3 is TGCGCCAGCAGCCTGACAGGGCTGTTCGAGCAGTACTTC. As protein: CASSLTGLFEQYF. The full variable domain, in which reference TRBV5-1 and TRBJ2-7 provide the parts outside the CDR3, is KAGVTQTPRYLIKTRGQQVTLSCSPISGHRSVSWYQQTPGQGLQFLFEYFSETQRNKGNFPGRFSGRQFSNSRSEMNVSTLELGDSALYLCASSLTGLFEQYFGPGTRLTVT.

The chain links TRBV19 to TRBJ2-7; TRBD2 is a possible D gene (7 bases). CDR1 LNHDA and CDR2 SQIVND come from the germline V gene (reference sequence). The V and J ends lost 7 bases and 0 bases respectively, with 25 bases between them. The CDR3 length is 18 residues. The CDR3, as DNA: TGTGCCAGTATCCCACCGGAAGGGGGGGATAAACACTCCTACGAGCAGTACTTC. Its protein product is CASIPPEGGDKHSYEQYF.

The chain has TRBV6-5 and TRBJ2-1, with a possible D match to TRBD1 (5 bases). CDR3 length: 14 residues. Germline-derived CDR1 and CDR2 are MNHEY and SVGAGI. V lost 2 bases, J lost 9 bases, and 14 bases lay in between. This chain's CDR3 is CASSYGAMGGEQFF. CDR3 nucleotides: TGTGCCAGCAGTTACGGGGCCATGGGTGGTGAGCAGTTCTTC.

This chain joins TRBV5-1 and TRBJ1-2; TRBD1 matches at 11 bases. The CDR3 covers 14 residues. Germline-derived CDR1 and CDR2 are SGHRS and YFSETQ. V shed 3 bases and J 7 bases; nucleotides not matched to a gene: 5. The CDR3, as DNA: TGCGCCAGCAGCTCGACCGGGACAGGGGGTGGCTACACCTTC. It specifies CASSSTGTGGGYTF.